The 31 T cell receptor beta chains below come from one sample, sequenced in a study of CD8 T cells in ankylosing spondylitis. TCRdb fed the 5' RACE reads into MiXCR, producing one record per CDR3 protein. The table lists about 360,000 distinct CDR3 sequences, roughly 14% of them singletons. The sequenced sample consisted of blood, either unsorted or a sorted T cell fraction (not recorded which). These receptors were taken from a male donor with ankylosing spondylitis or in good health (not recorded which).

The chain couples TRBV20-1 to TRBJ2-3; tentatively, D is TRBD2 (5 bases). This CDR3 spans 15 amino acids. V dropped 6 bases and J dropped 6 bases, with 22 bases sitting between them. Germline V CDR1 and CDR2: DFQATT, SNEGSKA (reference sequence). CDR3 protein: CSATPPGLRVDTQYF. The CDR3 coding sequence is TGCAGTGCCACACCTCCAGGACTGAGAGTCGATACGCAGTATTTT.

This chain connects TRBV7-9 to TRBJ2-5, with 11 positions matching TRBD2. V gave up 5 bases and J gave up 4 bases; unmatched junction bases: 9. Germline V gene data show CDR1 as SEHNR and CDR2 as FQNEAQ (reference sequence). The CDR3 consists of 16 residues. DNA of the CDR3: TGTGCCAGCAGCCGTTATAGCGGGGGGGAAGGAGAGACCCAGTACTTC. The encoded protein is CASSRYSGGEGETQYF.

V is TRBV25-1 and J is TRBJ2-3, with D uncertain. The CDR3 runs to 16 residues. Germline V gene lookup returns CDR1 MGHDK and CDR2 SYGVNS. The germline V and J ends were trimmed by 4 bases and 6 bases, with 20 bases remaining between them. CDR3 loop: CASSVQRALGVDTQYF. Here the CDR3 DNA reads TGTGCCAGCAGTGTCCAAAGGGCCCTAGGAGTGGATACGCAGTATTTT.

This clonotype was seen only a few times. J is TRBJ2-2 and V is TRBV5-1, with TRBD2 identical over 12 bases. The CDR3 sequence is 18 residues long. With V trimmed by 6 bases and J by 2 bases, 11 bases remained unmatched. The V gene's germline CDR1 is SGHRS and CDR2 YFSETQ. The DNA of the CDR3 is TGCGCCAGCATGCTACTAGCGGGAGGTTCCCCCAACACCGGGGAGCTGTTTTTT. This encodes CASMLLAGGSPNTGELFF.

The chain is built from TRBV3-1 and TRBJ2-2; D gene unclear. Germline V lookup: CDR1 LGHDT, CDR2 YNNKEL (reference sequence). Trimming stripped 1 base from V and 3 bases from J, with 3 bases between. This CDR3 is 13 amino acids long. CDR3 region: CASSQVDTGELFF. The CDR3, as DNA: TGTGCCAGCAGCCAAGTAGACACCGGGGAGCTGTTTTTT.

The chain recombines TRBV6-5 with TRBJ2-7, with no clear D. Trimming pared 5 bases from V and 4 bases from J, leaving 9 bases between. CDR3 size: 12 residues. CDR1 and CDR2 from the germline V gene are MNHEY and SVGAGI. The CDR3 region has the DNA TGTGCCAGCAGTAGGGAAGGGTACGAGCAGTACTTC. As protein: CASSREGYEQYF.

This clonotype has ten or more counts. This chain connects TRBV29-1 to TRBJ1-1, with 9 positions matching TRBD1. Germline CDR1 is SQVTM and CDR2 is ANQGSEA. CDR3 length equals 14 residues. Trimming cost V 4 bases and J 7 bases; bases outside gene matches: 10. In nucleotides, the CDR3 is TGCAGCGTTGCCCTTAGACAGGGGGATTATGAAGCTTTCTTT. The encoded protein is CSVALRQGDYEAFF.

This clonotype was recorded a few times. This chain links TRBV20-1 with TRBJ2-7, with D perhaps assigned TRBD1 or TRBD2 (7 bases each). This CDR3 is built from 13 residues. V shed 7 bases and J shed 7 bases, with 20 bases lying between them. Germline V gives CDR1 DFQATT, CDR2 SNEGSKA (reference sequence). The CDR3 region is CSVPGEGAEEQYF. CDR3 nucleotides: TGCAGTGTTCCAGGGGAGGGGGCTGAAGAGCAGTACTTC.

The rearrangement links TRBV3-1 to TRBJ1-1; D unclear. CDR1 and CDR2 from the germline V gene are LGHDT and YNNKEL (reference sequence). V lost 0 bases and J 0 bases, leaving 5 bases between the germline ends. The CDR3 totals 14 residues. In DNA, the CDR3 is TGTGCCAGCAGCCAAGAGACACTGAACACTGAAGCTTTCTTT. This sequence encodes CASSQETLNTEAFF.

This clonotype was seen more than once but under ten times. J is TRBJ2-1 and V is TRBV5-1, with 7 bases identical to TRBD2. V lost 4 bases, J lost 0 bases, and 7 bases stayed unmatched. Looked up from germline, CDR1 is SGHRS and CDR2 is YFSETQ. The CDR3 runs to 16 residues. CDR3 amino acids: CASSATSRSSYNEQFF. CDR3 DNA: TGCGCCAGCAGCGCGACTAGCCGGAGCTCCTACAATGAGCAGTTCTTC.

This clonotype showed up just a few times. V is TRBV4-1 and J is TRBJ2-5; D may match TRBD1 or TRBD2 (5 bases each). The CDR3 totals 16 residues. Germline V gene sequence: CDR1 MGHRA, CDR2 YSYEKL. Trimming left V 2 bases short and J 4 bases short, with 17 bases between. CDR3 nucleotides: TGCGCCAGCAGCCAAAGTGGGAGAACTAGGGGAGAGACCCAGTACTTC. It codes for CASSQSGRTRGETQYF.

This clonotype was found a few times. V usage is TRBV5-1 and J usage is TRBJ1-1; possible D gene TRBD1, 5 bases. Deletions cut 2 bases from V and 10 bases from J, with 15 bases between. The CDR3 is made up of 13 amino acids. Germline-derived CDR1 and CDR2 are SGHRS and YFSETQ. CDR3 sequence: CASSLWDPDGAFF. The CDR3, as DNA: TGCGCCAGCAGCTTATGGGACCCTGATGGAGCTTTCTTT.

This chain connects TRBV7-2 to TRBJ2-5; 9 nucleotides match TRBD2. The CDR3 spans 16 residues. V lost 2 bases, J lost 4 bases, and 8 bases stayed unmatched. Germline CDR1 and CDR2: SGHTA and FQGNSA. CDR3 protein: CASSLSRGGAGETQYF. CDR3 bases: TGTGCCAGCAGCTTATCCCGCGGGGGGGCCGGAGAGACCCAGTACTTC.

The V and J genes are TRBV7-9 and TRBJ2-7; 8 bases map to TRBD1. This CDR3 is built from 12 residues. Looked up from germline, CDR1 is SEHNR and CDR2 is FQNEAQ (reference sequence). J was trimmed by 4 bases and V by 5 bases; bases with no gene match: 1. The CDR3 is CASSGTGYEQYF. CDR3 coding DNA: TGTGCCAGCAGCGGGACAGGATACGAGCAGTACTTC.

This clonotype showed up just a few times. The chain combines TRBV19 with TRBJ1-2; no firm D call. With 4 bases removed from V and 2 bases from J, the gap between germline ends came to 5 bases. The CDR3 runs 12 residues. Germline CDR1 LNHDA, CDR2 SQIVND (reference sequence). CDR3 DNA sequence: TGTGCCAGTAGTAGACCCAACTATGGCTACACCTTC. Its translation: CASSRPNYGYTF. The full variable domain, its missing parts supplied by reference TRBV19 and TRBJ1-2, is DGGITQSPKYLFRKEGQNVTLSCEQNLNHDAMYWYRQDPGQGLRLIYYSQIVNDFQKGDIAEGYSVSREKKESFPLTVTSAQKNPTAFYLCASSRPNYGYTFGSGTRLTVV.

The CDR3 DNA is TGTGCCAGCAGCTTGAGGTCGGGCAATGAGCAGTTCTTC. It translates to CASSLRSGNEQFF. The rearrangement links TRBV5-5 to TRBJ2-1; D is unclear. Trimming shortened V by 1 base and J by 6 bases, and 8 bases separated the two germline ends. This CDR3 is built from 13 residues. Looked up from germline, CDR1 is SGHKS and CDR2 is YYEKEE (reference sequence).

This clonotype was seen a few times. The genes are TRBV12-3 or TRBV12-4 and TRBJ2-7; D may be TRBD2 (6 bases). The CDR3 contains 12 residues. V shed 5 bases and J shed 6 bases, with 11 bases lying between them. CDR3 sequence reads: CASSMDYSEQYF. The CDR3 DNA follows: TGTGCCAGCAGTATGGACTACAGCGAGCAGTACTTC.

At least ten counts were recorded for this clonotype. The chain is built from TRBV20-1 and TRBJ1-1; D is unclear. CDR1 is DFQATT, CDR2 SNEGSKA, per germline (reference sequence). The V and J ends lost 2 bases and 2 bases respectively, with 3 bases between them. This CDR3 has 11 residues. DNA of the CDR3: TGCAGTGCTAGACTCAACACTGAAGCTTTCTTT. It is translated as CSARLNTEAFF.

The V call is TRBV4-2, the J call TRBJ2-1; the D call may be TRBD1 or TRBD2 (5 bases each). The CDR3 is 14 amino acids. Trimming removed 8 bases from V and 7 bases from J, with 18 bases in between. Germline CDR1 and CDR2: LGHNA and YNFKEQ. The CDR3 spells CASGDGGPLNEQFF. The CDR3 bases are TGTGCCAGCGGGGACGGCGGACCCCTGAATGAGCAGTTCTTC.

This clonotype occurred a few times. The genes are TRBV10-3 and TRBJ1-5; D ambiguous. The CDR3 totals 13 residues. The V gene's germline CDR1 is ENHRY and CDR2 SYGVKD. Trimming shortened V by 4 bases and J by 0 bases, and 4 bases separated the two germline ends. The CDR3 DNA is TGTGCCATCAGTGCGCATAGCAATCAGCCCCAGCATTTT. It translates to CAISAHSNQPQHF.

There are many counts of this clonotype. CDR3 residues: CASRTSGAIQETQYF. For the CDR3, the DNA is TGCGCCAGCAGGACTAGCGGGGCCATCCAAGAGACCCAGTACTTC. The rearrangement joins TRBV5-1 to TRBJ2-5; 11 bases line up with TRBD2. V dropped 5 bases and J dropped 1; count of bases not matched to a gene: 4. The CDR3 spans 15 residues. Germline V gene sequence: CDR1 SGHRS, CDR2 YFSETQ.

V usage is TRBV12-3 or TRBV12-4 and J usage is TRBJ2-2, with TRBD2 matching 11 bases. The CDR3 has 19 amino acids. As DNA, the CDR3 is TGTACCTTCAGTTTAGGAGATTCTAGCGGGGGGTCAAAGACCGGGGAGCTGTTTTTT. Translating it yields CTFSLGDSSGGSKTGELFF.

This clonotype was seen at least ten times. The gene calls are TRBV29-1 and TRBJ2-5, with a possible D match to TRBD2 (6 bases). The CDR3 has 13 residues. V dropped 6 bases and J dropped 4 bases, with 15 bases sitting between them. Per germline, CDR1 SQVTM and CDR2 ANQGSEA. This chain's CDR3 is CSVGGRSGETQYF. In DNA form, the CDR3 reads TGCAGCGTCGGGGGACGTAGTGGAGAGACCCAGTACTTC.

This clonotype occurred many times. Written as DNA, the CDR3 is TGTGCCAGCAGCACTCCTCGAGAGACTGAAGCTTTCTTT. Its protein product is CASSTPRETEAFF. The rearrangement uses TRBV11-2 and TRBJ1-1; the D is unclear. The germline CDR1 and CDR2 sequences are SGHAT and FQNNGV. V was trimmed by 5 bases and J by 5 bases, leaving 12 bases between them. The CDR3 spans 13 residues.

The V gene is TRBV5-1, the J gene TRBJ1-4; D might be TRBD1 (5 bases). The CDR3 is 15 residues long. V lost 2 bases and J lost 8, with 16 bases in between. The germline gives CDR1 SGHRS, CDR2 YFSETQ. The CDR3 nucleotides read TGCGCCAGCAGCTTTAACGGTGGGGCAGAAGAAAAACTGTTTTTT. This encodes CASSFNGGAEEKLFF.

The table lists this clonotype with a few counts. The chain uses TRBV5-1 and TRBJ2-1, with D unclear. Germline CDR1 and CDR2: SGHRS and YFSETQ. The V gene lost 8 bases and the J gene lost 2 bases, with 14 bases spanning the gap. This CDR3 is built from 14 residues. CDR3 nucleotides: TGCGCCAGTAATACCGGGTCCACCTACAATGAGCAGTTCTTC. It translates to CASNTGSTYNEQFF.

CDR3 sequence: CASSLLGQVGQETQYF. CDR3 DNA: TGCGCCAGCAGCTTGCTCGGACAGGTCGGGCAAGAGACCCAGTACTTC. The chain recombines TRBV5-1 with TRBJ2-5, with 7 positions matching TRBD1. V trimming: 1 base; J trimming: 2 bases; junction bases outside the gene matches: 8. The CDR3 has 16 residues. Germline V gene sequence: CDR1 SGHRS, CDR2 YFSETQ.

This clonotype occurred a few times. The CDR3 protein is CASSYGRGSRDTQYF. The CDR3 DNA sequence: TGTGCCAGCAGTTACGGCAGGGGGTCGAGAGATACGCAGTATTTT. This chain joins TRBV6-5 and TRBJ2-3; 7 nucleotides line up with TRBD1. The germline V gene encodes CDR1 MNHEY and CDR2 SVGAGI. V lost 2 bases and J lost 5; bases outside the gene matches: 7. The CDR3 sequence is 15 residues long.

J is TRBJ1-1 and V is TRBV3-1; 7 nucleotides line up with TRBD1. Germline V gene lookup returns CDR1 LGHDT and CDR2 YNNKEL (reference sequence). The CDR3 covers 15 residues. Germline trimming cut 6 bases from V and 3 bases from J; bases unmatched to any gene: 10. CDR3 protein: CASRLGVRGDTEAFF. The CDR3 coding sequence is TGTGCCAGCAGGTTGGGAGTCAGGGGGGACACTGAAGCTTTCTTT.

The CDR3 sequence is CAISPSLGTEAFF. Written as DNA, the CDR3 is TGTGCCATCAGTCCATCGTTGGGGACTGAAGCTTTCTTT. The gene calls are TRBV10-3 and TRBJ1-1; D remains ambiguous. V was shortened by 5 bases and J by 5 bases, with 12 bases between the two germline ends. The germline V gene has CDR1 ENHRY and CDR2 SYGVKD. CDR3 size: 13 residues.

Here the CDR3 DNA reads TGCGCCAGCAGTTCCAGGACTAGCGGGGGGCTAAGCACAGATACGCAGTATTTT. This sequence encodes CASSSRTSGGLSTDTQYF. The chain recombines TRBV5-1 with TRBJ2-3; 14 positions agree with TRBD2. The germline V gene has CDR1 SGHRS and CDR2 YFSETQ. The V segment lost 5 bases and the J segment 0 bases; nucleotides outside the gene matches: 8. There are 18 residues in the CDR3. The whole variable domain, filled in from reference TRBV5-1 and TRBJ2-3, reads KAGVTQTPRYLIKTRGQQVTLSCSPISGHRSVSWYQQTPGQGLQFLFEYFSETQRNKGNFPGRFSGRQFSNSRSEMNVSTLELGDSALYLCASSSRTSGGLSTDTQYFGPGTRLTVL.